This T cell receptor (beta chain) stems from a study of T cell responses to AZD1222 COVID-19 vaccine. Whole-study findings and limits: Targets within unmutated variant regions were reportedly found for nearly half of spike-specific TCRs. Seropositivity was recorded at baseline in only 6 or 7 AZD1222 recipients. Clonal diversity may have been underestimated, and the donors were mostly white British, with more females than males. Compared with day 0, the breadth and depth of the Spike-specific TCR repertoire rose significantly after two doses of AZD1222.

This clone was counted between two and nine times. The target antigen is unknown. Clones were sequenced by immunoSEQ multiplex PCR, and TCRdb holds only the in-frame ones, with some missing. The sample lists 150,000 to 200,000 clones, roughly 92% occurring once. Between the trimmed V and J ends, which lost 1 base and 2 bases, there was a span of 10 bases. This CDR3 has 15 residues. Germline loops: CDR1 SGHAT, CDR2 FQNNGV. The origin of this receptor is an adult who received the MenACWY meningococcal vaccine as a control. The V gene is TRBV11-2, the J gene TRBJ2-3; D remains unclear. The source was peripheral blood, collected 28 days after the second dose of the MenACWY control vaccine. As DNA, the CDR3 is TGTGCCAGCAGCTTAGGATCCGGGTACACAGATACGCAGTATTTT. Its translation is CASSLGSGYTDTQYF.